This T cell receptor beta chain was recovered during a study of beta chain features in type 1 diabetes. Study results and limitations: When Type 1 diabetes patients were examined, their TCRB CDR3s proved moderately but significantly shorter in all four CD4+ subsets.

What was sequenced were expressed TCRB transcripts, since all of the isolated RNA had been reverse transcribed. Assay: immunoSEQ multiplex PCR; the TCRdb copy retains only in-frame clones and omits some. The data contain hundreds of thousands of clones, around an eighth of them seen just once; the ten biggest clones take up 0.04%. A remark on this clone: Its antigen is still unknown.

CDR1 is SGHTA, CDR2 FQGNSA, per germline. J gave up 1 base and V 6 bases, and 4 bases lay outside the gene matches. CDR3 length: 15 amino acids. Input material: naive CD4+ T cells from blood. The chain has TRBV7-2 and TRBJ2-5; TRBD1 matches at 11 bases. This receptor was taken from a man in his late teens or twenties with type 1 diabetes. CDR3 residues: CASSRDRGTQETQYF. CDR3 DNA sequence: TGTGCCAGCAGTCGGGACAGGGGGACCCAAGAGACCCAGTACTTC.